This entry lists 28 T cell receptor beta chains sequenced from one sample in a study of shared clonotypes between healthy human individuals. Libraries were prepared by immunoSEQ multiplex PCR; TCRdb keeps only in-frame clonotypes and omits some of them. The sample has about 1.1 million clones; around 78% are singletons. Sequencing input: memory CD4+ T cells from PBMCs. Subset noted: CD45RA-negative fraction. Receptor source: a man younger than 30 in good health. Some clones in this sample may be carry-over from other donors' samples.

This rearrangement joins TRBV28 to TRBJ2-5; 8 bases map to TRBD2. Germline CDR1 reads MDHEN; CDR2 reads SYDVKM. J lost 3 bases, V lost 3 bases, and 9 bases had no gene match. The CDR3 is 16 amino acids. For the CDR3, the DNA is TGTGCCAGCAGTTTGGAGGGAGCGGGAGAAAAAGAGACCCAGTACTTC. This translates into CASSLEGAGEKETQYF.

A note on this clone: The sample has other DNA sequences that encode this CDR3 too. This chain's CDR3 is CASGDRGGYEQYF. The CDR3 nucleotides are TGTGCCAGCGGGGACAGGGGGGGCTACGAGCAGTACTTC. V and J are TRBV28 and TRBJ2-7, with 11 bases fitting TRBD1. Trimming at V came to 8 bases and at J to 3 bases, leaving 3 bases not matched to a gene. Germline CDR1 reads MDHEN; CDR2 reads SYDVKM. The CDR3 extends over 13 amino acids.

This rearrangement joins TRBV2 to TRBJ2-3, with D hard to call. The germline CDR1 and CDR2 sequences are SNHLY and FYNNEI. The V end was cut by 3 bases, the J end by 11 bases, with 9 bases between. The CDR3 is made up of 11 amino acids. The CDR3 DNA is TGTGCCAGCAGTGACCCCCTGGGGCAGTATTTT. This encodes CASSDPLGQYF.

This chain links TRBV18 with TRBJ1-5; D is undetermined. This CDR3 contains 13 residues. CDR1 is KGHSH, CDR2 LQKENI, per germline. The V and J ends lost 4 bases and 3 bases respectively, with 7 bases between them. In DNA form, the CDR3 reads TGTGCCAGCTCACTAGGTCTCAATCAGCCCCAGCATTTT. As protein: CASSLGLNQPQHF.

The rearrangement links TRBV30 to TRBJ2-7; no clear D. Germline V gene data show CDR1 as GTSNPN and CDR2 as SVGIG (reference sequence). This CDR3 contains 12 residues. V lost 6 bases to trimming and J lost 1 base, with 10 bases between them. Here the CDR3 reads CACQQESYEQYF. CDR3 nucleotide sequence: TGTGCCTGTCAGCAGGAATCCTACGAGCAGTACTTC.

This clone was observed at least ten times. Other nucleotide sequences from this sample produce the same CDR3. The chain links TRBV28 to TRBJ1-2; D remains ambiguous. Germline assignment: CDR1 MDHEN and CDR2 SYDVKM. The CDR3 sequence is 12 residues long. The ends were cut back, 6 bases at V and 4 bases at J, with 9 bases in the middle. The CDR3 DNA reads TGTGCCAGCAGCTTGCAGGCCTATGGCTACACCTTC. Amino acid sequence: CASSLQAYGYTF.

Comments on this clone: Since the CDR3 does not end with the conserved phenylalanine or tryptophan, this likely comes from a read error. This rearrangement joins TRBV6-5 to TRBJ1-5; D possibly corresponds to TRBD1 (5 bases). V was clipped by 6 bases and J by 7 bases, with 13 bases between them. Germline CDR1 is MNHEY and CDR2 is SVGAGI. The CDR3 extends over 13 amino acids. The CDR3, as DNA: TGTGCCAGCAGCCCTCGGGGCACCCAGCCCCAGCATCTT. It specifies CASSPRGTQPQHL.

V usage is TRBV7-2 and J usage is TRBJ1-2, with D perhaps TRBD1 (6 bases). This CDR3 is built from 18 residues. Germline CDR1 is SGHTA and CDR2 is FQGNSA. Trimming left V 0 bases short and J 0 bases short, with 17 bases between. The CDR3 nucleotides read TGTGCCAGCAGCTTAGCGCCCAGACAGGATAAAGCTAACTATGGCTACACCTTC. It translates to CASSLAPRQDKANYGYTF.

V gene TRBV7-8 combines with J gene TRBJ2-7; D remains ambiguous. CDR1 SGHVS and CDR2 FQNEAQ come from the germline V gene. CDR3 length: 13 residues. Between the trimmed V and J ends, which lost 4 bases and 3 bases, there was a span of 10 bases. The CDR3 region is CASSSGRHYEQYF. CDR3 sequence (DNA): TGTGCCAGCAGCTCGGGTCGACACTACGAGCAGTACTTC. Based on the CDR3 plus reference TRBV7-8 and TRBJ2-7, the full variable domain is GAGVSQSPRYKVAKRGQDVALRCDPISGHVSLFWYQQALGQGPEFLTYFQNEAQLDKSGLPSDRFFAERPEGSVSTLKIQRTQQEDSAVYLCASSSGRHYEQYFGPGTRLTVT.

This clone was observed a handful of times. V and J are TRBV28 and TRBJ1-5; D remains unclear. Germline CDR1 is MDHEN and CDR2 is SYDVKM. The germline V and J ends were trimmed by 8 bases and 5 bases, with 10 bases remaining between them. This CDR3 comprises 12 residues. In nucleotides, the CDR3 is TGTGCCAGCGCCCAACTTGATCAGCCCCAGCATTTT. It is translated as CASAQLDQPQHF.

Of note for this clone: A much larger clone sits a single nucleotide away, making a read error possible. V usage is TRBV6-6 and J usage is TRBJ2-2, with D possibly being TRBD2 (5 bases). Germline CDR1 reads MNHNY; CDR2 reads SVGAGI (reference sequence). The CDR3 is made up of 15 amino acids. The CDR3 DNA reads TGTGCCAGCATCAGAGCGGACGCGAACACCAGGGAGCTGTTTTTT. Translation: CASIRADANTRELFF.

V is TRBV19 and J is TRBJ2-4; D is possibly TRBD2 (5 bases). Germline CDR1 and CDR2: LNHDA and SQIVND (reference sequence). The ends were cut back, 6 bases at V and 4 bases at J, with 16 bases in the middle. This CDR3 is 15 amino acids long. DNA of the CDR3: TGTGCCAGTAGCCATTTCCGGACTGGGAAAAACATTCAGTACTTC. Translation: CASSHFRTGKNIQYF.

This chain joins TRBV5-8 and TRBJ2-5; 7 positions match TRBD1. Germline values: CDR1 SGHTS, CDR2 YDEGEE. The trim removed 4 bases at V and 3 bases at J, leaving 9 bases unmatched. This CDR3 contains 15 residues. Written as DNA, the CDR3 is TGTGCCAGCAGCCGAACCGGGACAGCCGAAGAGACCCAGTACTTC. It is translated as CASSRTGTAEETQYF.

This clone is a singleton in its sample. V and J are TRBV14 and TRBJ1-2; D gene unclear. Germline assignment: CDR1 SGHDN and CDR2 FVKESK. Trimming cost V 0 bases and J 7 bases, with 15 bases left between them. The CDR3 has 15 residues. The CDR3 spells CASSQDVGRPGGYTF. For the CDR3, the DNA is TGTGCCAGCAGCCAAGATGTGGGAAGGCCCGGTGGCTACACCTTC.

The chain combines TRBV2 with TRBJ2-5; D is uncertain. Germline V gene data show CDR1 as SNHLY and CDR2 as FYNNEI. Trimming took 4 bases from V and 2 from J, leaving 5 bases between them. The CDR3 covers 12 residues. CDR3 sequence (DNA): TGTGCCAGCAGTGCCCAGCAAGAGACCCAGTACTTC. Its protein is CASSAQQETQYF.

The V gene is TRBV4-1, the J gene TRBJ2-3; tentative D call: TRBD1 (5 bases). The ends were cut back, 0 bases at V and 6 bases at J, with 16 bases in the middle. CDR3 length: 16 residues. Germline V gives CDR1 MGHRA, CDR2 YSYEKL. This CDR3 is CASSQEAGFLSDTQYF. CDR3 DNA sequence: TGCGCCAGCAGCCAAGAGGCAGGGTTTTTATCCGATACGCAGTATTTT.

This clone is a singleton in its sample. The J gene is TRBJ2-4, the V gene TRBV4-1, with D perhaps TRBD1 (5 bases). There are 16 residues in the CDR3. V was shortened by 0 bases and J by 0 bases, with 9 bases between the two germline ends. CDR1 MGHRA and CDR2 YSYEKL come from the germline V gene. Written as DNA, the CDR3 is TGCGCCAGCAGCCAAGAAGGGGTGATAGCCAAAAACATTCAGTACTTC. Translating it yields CASSQEGVIAKNIQYF.

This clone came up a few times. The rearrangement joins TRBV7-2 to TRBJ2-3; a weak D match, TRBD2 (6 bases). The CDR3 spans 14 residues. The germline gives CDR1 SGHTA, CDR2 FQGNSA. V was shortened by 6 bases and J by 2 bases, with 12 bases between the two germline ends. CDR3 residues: CASRVADSTDTQYF. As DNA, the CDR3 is TGTGCCAGCAGGGTAGCGGATTCCACAGATACGCAGTATTTT.

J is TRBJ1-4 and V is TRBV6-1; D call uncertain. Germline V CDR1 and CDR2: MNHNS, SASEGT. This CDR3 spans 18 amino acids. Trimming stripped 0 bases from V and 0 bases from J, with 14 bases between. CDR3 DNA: TGTGCCAGCAGTGAAGCGCTTCCAGGCCTGACAACTAATGAAAAACTGTTTTTT. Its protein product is CASSEALPGLTTNEKLFF.

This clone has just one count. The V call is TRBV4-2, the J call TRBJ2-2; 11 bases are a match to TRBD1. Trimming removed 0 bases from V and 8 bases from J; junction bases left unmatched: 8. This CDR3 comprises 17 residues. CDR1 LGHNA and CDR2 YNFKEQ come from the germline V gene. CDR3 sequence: CASSQDQDRGLGGELFF. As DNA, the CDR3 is TGTGCCAGCAGCCAAGATCAGGACAGGGGGCTAGGTGGGGAGCTGTTTTTT.

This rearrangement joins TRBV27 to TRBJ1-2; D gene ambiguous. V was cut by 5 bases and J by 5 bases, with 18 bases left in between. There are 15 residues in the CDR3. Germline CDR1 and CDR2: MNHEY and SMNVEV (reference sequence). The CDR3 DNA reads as TGTGCCAGCAGTCCCCCGGGGAGGCAAGGGTATGGCTACACCTTC. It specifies CASSPPGRQGYGYTF.

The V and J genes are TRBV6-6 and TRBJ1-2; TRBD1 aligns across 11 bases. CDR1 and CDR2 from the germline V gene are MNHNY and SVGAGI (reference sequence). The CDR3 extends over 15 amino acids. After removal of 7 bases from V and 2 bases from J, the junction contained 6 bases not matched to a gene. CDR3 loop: CASTSGTGGNYGYTF. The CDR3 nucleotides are TGTGCCAGCACTTCCGGGACAGGGGGAAACTATGGCTACACCTTC.

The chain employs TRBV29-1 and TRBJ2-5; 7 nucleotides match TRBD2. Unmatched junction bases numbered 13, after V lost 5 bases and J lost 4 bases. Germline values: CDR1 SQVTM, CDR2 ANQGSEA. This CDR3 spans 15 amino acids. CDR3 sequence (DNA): TGCAGCGTTCGCTACCTGGCGGGAGACGGAGAGACCCAGTACTTC. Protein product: CSVRYLAGDGETQYF.

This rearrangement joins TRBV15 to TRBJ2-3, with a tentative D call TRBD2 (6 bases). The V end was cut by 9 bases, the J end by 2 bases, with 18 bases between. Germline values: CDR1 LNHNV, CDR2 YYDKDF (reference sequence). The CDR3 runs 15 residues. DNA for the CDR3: TGTGCCACTAAAGTGGCTAGCGCATACACAGATACGCAGTATTTT. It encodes CATKVASAYTDTQYF.

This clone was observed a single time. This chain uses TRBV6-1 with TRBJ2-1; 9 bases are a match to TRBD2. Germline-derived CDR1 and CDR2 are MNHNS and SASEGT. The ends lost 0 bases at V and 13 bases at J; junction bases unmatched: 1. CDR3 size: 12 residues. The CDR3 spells CASSEASGGQFF. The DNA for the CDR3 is TGTGCCAGCAGTGAAGCTAGCGGGGGCCAGTTCTTC.

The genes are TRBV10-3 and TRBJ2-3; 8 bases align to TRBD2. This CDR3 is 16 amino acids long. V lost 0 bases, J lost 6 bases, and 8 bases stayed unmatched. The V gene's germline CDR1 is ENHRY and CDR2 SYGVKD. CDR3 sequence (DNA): TGTGCCATCAGTGAGTCAGCGGGAGTGTCAATGGATACGCAGTATTTT. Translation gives CAISESAGVSMDTQYF.

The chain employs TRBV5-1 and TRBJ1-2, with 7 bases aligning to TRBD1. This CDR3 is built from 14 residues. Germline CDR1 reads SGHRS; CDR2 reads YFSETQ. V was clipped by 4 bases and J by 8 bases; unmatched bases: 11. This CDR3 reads CASSGGQVVDGYTF. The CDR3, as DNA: TGCGCCAGCAGCGGAGGACAGGTCGTAGACGGCTACACCTTC.

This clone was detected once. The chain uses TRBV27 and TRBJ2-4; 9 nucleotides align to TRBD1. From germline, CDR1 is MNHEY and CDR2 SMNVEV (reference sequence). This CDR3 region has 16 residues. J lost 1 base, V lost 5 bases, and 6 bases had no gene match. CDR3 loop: CASSPRDRVAKNIQYF. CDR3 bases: TGTGCCAGCAGTCCCCGGGACAGGGTTGCCAAAAACATTCAGTACTTC.